The 10 T cell receptor beta chains in this list originate from one sample, sequenced in a study of blood T cell repertoires in COVID-19. The table came from immunoSEQ multiplex PCR; TCRdb's copy has only in-frame clones and leaves some out. The table shows over 100,000 clones, with 80% occurring only once. Sequencing was done on a sample of peripheral blood. The origin of the receptors is a human donor in a cohort sampled during active or convalescent COVID-19.

In this sample, this clone turned up once. The chain's CDR3 is CASSLALQAIMNTEAFF. The DNA for the CDR3 is TGTGCCAGCAGCTTGGCGCTACAGGCGATAATGAACACTGAAGCTTTCTTT. The chain joins TRBV5-5 to TRBJ1-1; weak D call: TRBD1 (5 bases). Trimming stripped 0 bases from V and 0 bases from J, with 15 bases between. The germline V gene encodes CDR1 SGHKS and CDR2 YYEKEE (reference sequence). The CDR3 length is 17 residues.

The chain links TRBV29-1 to TRBJ2-2; D is perhaps TRBD1 (6 bases). The V gene's germline CDR1 is SQVTM and CDR2 ANQGSEA. The CDR3 totals 15 residues. Trimming took 1 base from V and 1 from J, leaving 10 bases between them. The CDR3 sequence is CSVEVTGLNTGELFF. As DNA, the CDR3 is TGCAGCGTTGAAGTGACAGGACTGAACACCGGGGAGCTGTTTTTT.

The chain employs TRBV4-3 and TRBJ1-1; tentatively, D is TRBD1 (5 bases). The CDR3 loop spans 14 amino acids. Germline lookup yields CDR1 LGHNA and CDR2 YSLEER. The V end lost 0 bases, the J end lost 5 bases, and 10 bases lay between the germline ends. CDR3 region: CASSQEGGYTEAFF. The CDR3 bases are TGCGCCAGCAGCCAAGAGGGGGGGTATACTGAAGCTTTCTTT.

This clone was seen once. The chain couples TRBV18 to TRBJ2-5; no clear D gene. Trimming pared 6 bases from V and 3 bases from J, leaving 11 bases between. Germline V gene data show CDR1 as KGHSH and CDR2 as LQKENI. The CDR3 totals 13 residues. CDR3 coding DNA: TGTGCCAGCTCTCCTTCGGCGGAAGAGACCCAGTACTTC. Amino acids: CASSPSAEETQYF.

CDR3 sequence reads: CASSDPWVAGTYEQYF. For the CDR3, the DNA is TGTGCCAGCAGTGACCCTTGGGTAGCGGGGACCTACGAGCAGTACTTC. The rearrangement joins TRBV6-1 to TRBJ2-7, with 8 positions matching TRBD2. V lost 3 bases and J lost 2; bases outside the gene matches: 9. This CDR3 is 16 amino acids long. Germline CDR1 and CDR2: MNHNS and SASEGT.

This CDR3 reads CASTRADTQYF. The DNA of the CDR3 is TGTGCCAGCACCCGAGCAGATACGCAGTATTTT. This chain joins TRBV12-3 or TRBV12-4 and TRBJ2-3; D is unresolved. The CDR3 extends over 11 amino acids. The V gene lost 7 bases and the J gene lost 4 bases, with 6 bases spanning the gap.

The V and J genes are TRBV7-6 and TRBJ2-7, with TRBD1 as a possible D gene (6 bases). Germline V CDR1 and CDR2: SGHVS, FNYEAQ. The CDR3 is made up of 14 amino acids. Trimming removed 5 bases from V and 0 bases from J, with 11 bases in between. The CDR3 protein is CASSRTGNSYEQYF. Written as DNA, the CDR3 is TGTGCCAGCAGCAGAACAGGGAACTCCTACGAGCAGTACTTC.

CDR3 DNA: TGTGCCAGCAGTTCCCTTATTTCGGGGACAGGGTTTTATGAGCAGTTCTTC. Translating it yields CASSSLISGTGFYEQFF. V is TRBV27 and J is TRBJ2-1; TRBD1 agrees at 9 bases. V dropped 4 bases and J dropped 8; count of bases not matched to a gene: 15. CDR1 and CDR2 from the germline V gene are MNHEY and SMNVEV (reference sequence). The CDR3 totals 17 residues.

The chain uses TRBV29-1 and TRBJ2-1, with 10 bases aligning to TRBD1. J lost 8 bases, V lost 6 bases, and 1 base had no gene match. Germline lookup yields CDR1 SQVTM and CDR2 ANQGSEA. This CDR3 contains 11 residues. CDR3 sequence reads: CSVGQGYEQFF. CDR3 sequence (DNA): TGCAGCGTGGGACAGGGGTATGAGCAGTTCTTC.

This chain uses TRBV6-2 or TRBV6-3 with TRBJ2-7, with D maybe TRBD2 (6 bases). V lost 6 bases and J 2 bases, leaving 11 bases between the germline ends. The CDR3 covers 13 residues. The germline V gene encodes CDR1 MNHEY and CDR2 SVGEGT. The CDR3 sequence is CASSPRGTYEQYF. The CDR3 coding sequence is TGTGCCAGCAGCCCCCGGGGGACCTACGAGCAGTACTTC.